This record covers a single T cell receptor beta chain. Antigen: not known. Genomic DNA in a quantity of 2 to 2.5 micrograms was derived from cryopreserved PBMCs for TCR beta libraries. The sequencing depth, 1 in 200,000 to 1 in 1 million T cells, was the target. Profiling relied on immunoSEQ multiplex PCR, and the TCRdb table lists in-frame clones only, not all of them. The table lists about 300,000 clones, around 76% of them singletons. The sample belongs to a study of cytotoxic CD8 clonotypes in ibrutinib-treated CLL. In the study overall: It was after a median roughly eleven months of treatment, range 6 to 36, that response samples were taken. General study results and limits: Contraction or stability on treatment was seen for public clonotypes, which were uncommon.

The CDR3 runs to 14 residues. V lost 5 bases to trimming and J lost 3 bases, with 14 bases between them. Germline loops: CDR1 SGHTA, CDR2 FQGNSA. V usage is TRBV7-2 and J usage is TRBJ2-7; D perhaps matches TRBD2 (6 bases). Sequencing used PBMCs, obtained at disease progression, from a patient treated with ibrutinib. The sequence was collected from a human donor with chronic lymphocytic leukemia. The DNA for the CDR3 is TGTGCCAGCAGCCCGGGGGTCGCTCTCTACGAGCAGTACTTC. Protein: CASSPGVALYEQYF.